The source of this T cell receptor (beta chain) is a study of neurological immune-mediated disorders. One entry per CDR3 protein, called by TCRdb with MiXCR from the 5' RACE reads. The table lists approximately 77,000 distinct CDR3 sequences, 9.4% of them singletons. The CDR3 has 14 amino acids. Per the germline V gene, CDR1 is SGHRS and CDR2 is YFSETQ. V lost 7 bases to trimming and J lost 5 bases; unmatched junction nucleotides: 10. The J gene is TRBJ2-7, the V gene TRBV5-1, with 9 positions matching TRBD1. The sequence was obtained from a man aged 50 or older in good health. Sample: PBMCs. The CDR3 sequence: CASHLGQGGHEQYF. For the CDR3, the DNA is TGCGCCAGCCATCTGGGACAGGGTGGGCACGAGCAGTACTTC.